These 24 T cell receptor beta chains share one sample of origin, sequenced in a study of blood T cell repertoires in COVID-19. Sequencing was performed with immunoSEQ multiplex PCR; in TCRdb, only in-frame clones are kept and a portion is missing. The table lists a few hundred thousand clones, roughly 83% of them singletons. Sample: peripheral blood. The receptors derive from a man between 60 and 75 years old who had recovered from COVID-19.

About this clone: Other DNA sequences in this specimen translate into the identical CDR3. The chain recombines TRBV9 with TRBJ2-7; 10 nucleotides line up with TRBD1. V was pared by 0 bases and J by 4 bases, with 1 base of the junction left unmatched. This CDR3 has 14 amino acids. CDR1 is SGDLS and CDR2 is YYNGEE in the germline V gene. The CDR3 DNA follows: TGTGCCAGCAGCGTAGGGGGACAGGGGTACGAGCAGTACTTC. Residues: CASSVGGQGYEQYF.

V usage is TRBV3-1 (or the pseudogene TRBV3-2) and J usage is TRBJ1-2, with D tentatively TRBD1 (6 bases). Germline V gene data show CDR1 as LGHDT and CDR2 as YNNKEL (reference sequence). Trimming stripped 2 bases from V and 8 bases from J, with 9 bases between. This CDR3 contains 12 residues. CDR3 DNA sequence: TGTGCCAGCAGCCAATACAGGGAAGGCTACACCTTC. Protein: CASSQYREGYTF.

The CDR3, as DNA: TGTGCCAGCAGCTTGACCGGGACAGGGAATGAAAAACTGTTTTTT. Translating gives CASSLTGTGNEKLFF. This rearrangement joins TRBV5-4 to TRBJ1-4, with 9 bases that match TRBD1. Trimming removed 1 base from V and 5 bases from J; junction bases left unmatched: 3. Germline V gene sequence: CDR1 SGHNT, CDR2 YYREEE (reference sequence). This CDR3 has 15 residues.

The V and J genes are TRBV7-9 and TRBJ2-3, with TRBD1 matching over 8 bases. The CDR3 spans 14 residues. V shed 2 bases and J 4 bases; nucleotides not matched to a gene: 2. CDR1 is SEHNR, CDR2 FQNEAQ, per germline (reference sequence). CDR3 in DNA: TGTGCCAGCAGCTTACAGGGGGCATCAGATACGCAGTATTTT. Protein: CASSLQGASDTQYF.

This clone has a handful of counts. The rearrangement joins TRBV7-8 to TRBJ1-1; D gene unclear. Germline CDR1 reads SGHVS; CDR2 reads FQNEAQ. This CDR3 comprises 14 residues. Trimming shortened V by 3 bases and J by 4 bases, and 12 bases separated the two germline ends. Here the CDR3 reads CASSFRHLGTEAFF. CDR3 in DNA: TGTGCCAGCAGCTTTCGACACTTGGGCACTGAAGCTTTCTTT. Together with reference TRBV7-8 and TRBJ1-1, the CDR3 gives the full variable domain: GAGVSQSPRYKVAKRGQDVALRCDPISGHVSLFWYQQALGQGPEFLTYFQNEAQLDKSGLPSDRFFAERPEGSVSTLKIQRTQQEDSAVYLCASSFRHLGTEAFFGQGTRLTVV.

V usage is TRBV27 and J usage is TRBJ2-6; a weak D match, TRBD1 (5 bases). The CDR3 loop spans 17 amino acids. The germline CDR1 and CDR2 sequences are MNHEY and SMNVEV (reference sequence). Trimming removed 3 bases at V and 0 bases at J, with 12 bases between. The DNA of the CDR3 is TGTGCCAGCAGTTTGGGGCAGCCTGTCTCTGGGGCCAACGTCCTGACTTTC. Its translation: CASSLGQPVSGANVLTF.

This sequence joins TRBV18 and TRBJ1-6; the D gene is possibly TRBD1 (6 bases). The V end lost 4 bases, the J end lost 9 bases, and 10 bases lay between the germline ends. CDR1 and CDR2 (germline): KGHSH, LQKENI. The CDR3 extends over 13 amino acids. In DNA form, the CDR3 reads TGTGCCAGCTCACTACAGGGTCGTTCACCCCTCCACTTT. Amino acid sequence: CASSLQGRSPLHF.

This clone is a singleton in its sample. The chain employs TRBV14 and TRBJ2-7; 8 nucleotides align to TRBD1. In germline, CDR1 is SGHDN, CDR2 FVKESK. With V trimmed by 4 bases and J by 4 bases, 12 bases remained unmatched. This CDR3 spans 16 amino acids. CDR3 bases: TGTGCCAGCAGCCCAAGATTGGGGACAGGTTCGTACGAGCAGTACTTC. It specifies CASSPRLGTGSYEQYF.

V gene TRBV28 combines with J gene TRBJ1-5, with D uncertain. The CDR3 has 15 amino acids. Germline-derived CDR1 and CDR2 are MDHEN and SYDVKM. Trimming left V 4 bases short and J 2 bases short, with 12 bases between. CDR3 bases: TGTGCCAGCAGTTCTACCGTGCGCGGCAATCAGCCCCAGCATTTT. Translated, it gives CASSSTVRGNQPQHF.

This clone was seen once. The rearrangement uses TRBV6-5 and TRBJ1-6; possibly TRBD1 for D (6 bases). Trimming shortened V by 4 bases and J by 10 bases, and 20 bases separated the two germline ends. CDR3 length: 16 residues. Per germline, CDR1 MNHEY and CDR2 SVGAGI. This CDR3 is CASSSQDSDLRSPLHF. The CDR3 DNA follows: TGTGCCAGCAGTTCGCAGGACAGCGACTTAAGGTCACCCCTCCACTTT.

The V call is TRBV19, the J call TRBJ2-1; 9 bases fit TRBD1. Germline-derived CDR1 and CDR2 are LNHDA and SQIVND (reference sequence). There are 15 residues in the CDR3. The ends lost 6 bases at V and 4 bases at J; junction bases unmatched: 7. DNA for the CDR3: TGTGCCAGTAGATTGACAGGGGGTAATTACAATGAGCAGTTCTTC. This translates into CASRLTGGNYNEQFF.

The V and J genes are TRBV15 and TRBJ1-3; TRBD1 might be the D (5 bases). This CDR3 is built from 17 residues. The V gene lost 0 bases and the J gene lost 6 bases, with 18 bases spanning the gap. The germline CDR1 and CDR2 sequences are LNHNV and YYDKDF (reference sequence). CDR3 coding DNA: TGTGCCACCAGCAGAGATAGAGCCAGGGTCTTAGAAAACACCATATATTTT. This sequence encodes CATSRDRARVLENTIYF.

V is TRBV7-2 and J is TRBJ2-3; 13 bases agree with TRBD2. This CDR3 region has 17 residues. Germline CDR1 and CDR2: SGHTA and FQGNSA. V shed 4 bases and J 2 bases; nucleotides not matched to a gene: 6. Written as DNA, the CDR3 is TGTGCCAGCAGCTCGACTAGCGGGGGGCCTAACACAGATACGCAGTATTTT. Translation: CASSSTSGGPNTDTQYF.

The chain employs TRBV18 and TRBJ1-2, with 7 bases matching TRBD1. From germline, CDR1 is KGHSH and CDR2 LQKENI. The V and J ends lost 3 bases and 8 bases, in that order; junction bases with no gene match: 3. The CDR3 spans 12 residues. The CDR3 protein is CASSPGDSGYTF. The CDR3, as DNA: TGTGCCAGCTCACCGGGGGACAGCGGCTACACCTTC.

The V call is TRBV11-2, the J call TRBJ2-5, with D perhaps matching TRBD2 (5 bases). The CDR3 is 15 amino acids. V was pared by 6 bases and J by 1 base, with 15 bases between. CDR1 is SGHAT and CDR2 is FQNNGV in the germline V gene. CDR3 sequence (DNA): TGTGCCAGCAGTCTAATGCTGGGGAGCCAAGAGACCCAGTACTTC. The encoded protein is CASSLMLGSQETQYF. The full variable domain, its missing parts supplied by reference TRBV11-2 and TRBJ2-5, is EAGVAQSPRYKIIEKRQSVAFWCNPISGHATLYWYQQILGQGPKLLIQFQNNGVVDDSQLPKDRFSAERLKGVDSTLKIQPAKLEDSAVYLCASSLMLGSQETQYFGPGTRLLVL.

The V call is TRBV9, the J call TRBJ2-7, with TRBD2 matching 10 bases. This CDR3 region has 18 residues. V lost 4 bases, J lost 0 bases, and 13 bases stayed unmatched. The germline V gene has CDR1 SGDLS and CDR2 YYNGEE. CDR3 coding DNA: TGTGCCAGCAGCCCCCGCGGGCTAGCGGGGGCAAGCTCCTACGAGCAGTACTTC. As protein: CASSPRGLAGASSYEQYF.

The rearrangement uses TRBV6-5 and TRBJ2-7, with D possibly being TRBD1 (6 bases). Germline values: CDR1 MNHEY, CDR2 SVGAGI. This CDR3 is 13 amino acids long. Trimming took 6 bases from V and 5 from J, leaving 14 bases between them. CDR3 sequence (DNA): TGTGCCAGCAGCCCCCCTCAGGGGCACGAGCAGTACTTC. It is translated as CASSPPQGHEQYF.

The V gene is TRBV5-4, the J gene TRBJ2-3, with TRBD1 matching 9 bases. The CDR3 has 15 amino acids. Germline V CDR1 and CDR2: SGHNT, YYREEE (reference sequence). Trimming took 4 bases from V and 6 from J; bases not matched to a gene: 9. CDR3 protein: CASSPGQGIRDTQYF. The CDR3 region has the DNA TGTGCCAGCAGCCCGGGACAGGGTATTCGTGATACGCAGTATTTT.

The CDR3 protein is CASSPYRGTGELFF. The CDR3 DNA reads as TGCGCCAGCAGCCCCTACCGGGGCACCGGGGAGCTGTTTTTT. This chain uses TRBV4-1 with TRBJ2-2, with a possible D match to TRBD2 (5 bases). Germline CDR1 and CDR2: MGHRA and YSYEKL. The V and J ends lost 4 bases and 4 bases respectively, with 10 bases between them. CDR3 length: 14 residues.

This CDR3 reads CASSPPGLAGAGIYEQYF. The CDR3, as DNA: TGTGCCAGCTCACCACCGGGACTAGCGGGAGCCGGTATTTACGAGCAGTACTTC. The chain has TRBV18 and TRBJ2-7, with TRBD2 matching 14 bases. V shed 0 bases and J 4 bases; nucleotides not matched to a gene: 8. The CDR3 has 18 residues. Germline loops: CDR1 KGHSH, CDR2 LQKENI.

The J gene is TRBJ2-3, the V gene TRBV18; 7 bases agree with TRBD2. Trimming removed 2 bases from V and 0 bases from J; junction bases left unmatched: 11. The CDR3 runs to 18 residues. Germline values: CDR1 KGHSH, CDR2 LQKENI. For the CDR3, the DNA is TGTGCCAGCTCACCAATCTCGCGGGGGACCTCTAGCACAGATACGCAGTATTTT. This translates into CASSPISRGTSSTDTQYF.

V and J are TRBV10-3 and TRBJ2-3; 7 bases are shared with TRBD1. Losses at the gene ends were 4 bases for V and 2 bases for J; bases not matched to a gene: 6. Germline V gene sequence: CDR1 ENHRY, CDR2 SYGVKD. CDR3 length: 15 amino acids. The CDR3 region has the DNA TGTGCCATCAGTGCGACCGGGACAGCCACAGATACGCAGTATTTT. This codes for CAISATGTATDTQYF.

The rearrangement links TRBV5-4 to TRBJ2-3, with 11 nucleotides matching TRBD2. CDR3 length: 16 amino acids. V shed 3 bases and J 5 bases; nucleotides not matched to a gene: 8. In germline, CDR1 is SGHNT, CDR2 YYREEE (reference sequence). CDR3 region: CASSYLSGGAGDTQYF. In DNA, the CDR3 is TGTGCCAGCAGCTACCTTAGCGGGGGGGCCGGAGATACGCAGTATTTT.

The rearrangement uses TRBV29-1 and TRBJ1-1; D unclear. The CDR3 contains 14 residues. Trimming took 6 bases from V and 6 from J, leaving 20 bases between them. Per germline, CDR1 SQVTM and CDR2 ANQGSEA. CDR3 in DNA: TGCAGCGTGGCCCCCGGAGGAATACGCCCTGAAGCTTTCTTT. Translating it yields CSVAPGGIRPEAFF.